This TCR beta chain stems from a study of neurological immune-mediated disorders. This clonotype has a count of ten or more. Its matching antigen is unknown. The germline V gene has CDR1 MDHEN and CDR2 SYDVKM. With 1 base removed from V and 0 bases from J, the gap between germline ends came to 10 bases. The CDR3 has 16 residues. Via MiXCR, TCRdb re-called the 5' RACE reads, giving one row per CDR3 protein. The sample includes 40,000 to 45,000 distinct CDR3 sequences, approximately 11% of them seen just once. Study-wide results and caveats: HTLV-1-associated myelopathy had the most TCR clonal expansion, while multiple sclerosis had the least, a level that fell below healthy controls.

The TCR comes from a female donor in good health. The gene calls are TRBV28 and TRBJ2-1; no reliable D call. Sequences were obtained from PBMCs. Written as DNA, the CDR3 is TGTGCCAGCAGTTTATATGATTTGAGCTCCTACAATGAGCAGTTCTTC. Translating it yields CASSLYDLSSYNEQFF. Full variable domain (outside the CDR3, taken from reference TRBV28 and TRBJ2-1): DVKVTQSSRYLVKRTGEKVFLECVQDMDHENMFWYRQDPGLGLRLIYFSYDVKMKEKGDIPEGYSVSREKKERFSLILESASTNQTSMYLCASSLYDLSSYNEQFFGPGTRLTVL.